This entry lists 8 T cell receptor beta chains sequenced from one sample in a study of beta chain features in type 1 diabetes (dated by TCRdb to the late 2010s). The library was produced with the immunoSEQ multiplex PCR assay. The entire amount of isolated RNA was reverse transcribed using the High Capacity cDNA Reverse Transcription Kit, so the sequenced TCRB transcripts were expressed ones. Held by TCRdb, this immuneACCESS table contains in-frame sequences only and omits some clones. Under half of the omission traces to an unresolved V gene where checked; the cause of the rest is unknown. Present in this sample are 200,000 to 300,000 clones, 13% to 15% of which were seen just once. The ten largest clonotypes hold around 0.025% of the sample. Sequencing was performed on naive CD4+ T cells from blood. Explained via the paper, the cell subset or site label denotes: true naive CD4+ T cells. These receptors were obtained from a middle-aged woman in good health.

This clone appeared a few times. This sequence joins TRBV29-1 and TRBJ2-1; 9 positions agree with TRBD2. The CDR3 loop spans 13 amino acids. Losses at the gene ends were 5 bases for V and 5 bases for J; bases not matched to a gene: 4. Germline CDR1 SQVTM, CDR2 ANQGSEA. The CDR3 DNA follows: TGCAGCGTTTTTCTAGCGGGGAACAATGAGCAGTTCTTC. Translating it yields CSVFLAGNNEQFF.

The J gene is TRBJ2-7, the V gene TRBV10-3; TRBD1 matches 8 bases. The CDR3 has 14 residues. Germline V gene lookup returns CDR1 ENHRY and CDR2 SYGVKD. With 10 bases clipped from V and 2 bases from J, the junction kept 10 bases outside the gene matches. The CDR3 region is CATQGAPFTYEQYF. Here the CDR3 DNA reads TGTGCCACTCAGGGGGCACCCTTCACCTACGAGCAGTACTTC.

The rearrangement links TRBV7-2 to TRBJ2-1; TRBD2 aligns across 11 bases. J was trimmed by 1 base and V by 6 bases; bases with no gene match: 14. This CDR3 contains 19 residues. Looked up from germline, CDR1 is SGHTA and CDR2 is FQGNSA. As DNA, the CDR3 is TGTGCCAGCAGGGCTAACCGTAGCGGGGGGGCGCCTTCCTACAATGAGCAGTTCTTC. Translation gives CASRANRSGGAPSYNEQFF.

The DNA for the CDR3 is TGTGCCAGCTCACCGAAAGGGACAGTTAGCTCCTACGAGCAGTACTTC. This sequence encodes CASSPKGTVSSYEQYF. The chain is built from TRBV18 and TRBJ2-7; 7 bases fit TRBD1. Germline V gene data show CDR1 as KGHSH and CDR2 as LQKENI. The CDR3 sequence is 16 residues long. V shed 3 bases and J 0 bases; nucleotides not matched to a gene: 8. The entire variable domain, with the rest obtained from reference TRBV18 and TRBJ2-7, is as follows: NAGVMQNPRHLVRRRGQEARLRCSPMKGHSHVYWYRQLPEEGLKFMVYLQKENIIDESGMPKERFSAEFPKEGPSILRIQQVVRGDSAAYFCASSPKGTVSSYEQYFGPGTRLTVT.

In its sample, this clone was seen a few times. The gene calls are TRBV9 and TRBJ2-1; D perhaps matches TRBD2 (6 bases). The V gene lost 3 bases and the J gene lost 0 bases, with 13 bases spanning the gap. The V gene's germline CDR1 is SGDLS and CDR2 YYNGEE. This CDR3 region has 16 residues. The CDR3 protein is CASSGRGDPSYNEQFF. DNA of the CDR3: TGTGCCAGCAGCGGGAGGGGAGACCCCTCCTACAATGAGCAGTTCTTC. Complete variable domain (other parts from reference TRBV9 and TRBJ2-1): DSGVTQTPKHLITATGQRVTLRCSPRSGDLSVYWYQQSLDQGLQFLIQYYNGEERAKGNILERFSAQQFPDLHSELNLSSLELGDSALYFCASSGRGDPSYNEQFFGPGTRLTVL.

The sample holds a few counts of this clone. The chain is built from TRBV6-1 and TRBJ2-7; 8 nucleotides agree with TRBD2. Germline V CDR1 and CDR2: MNHNS, SASEGT. The trim removed 11 bases at V and 2 bases at J, leaving 5 bases unmatched. This CDR3 is built from 12 residues. As DNA, the CDR3 is TGTGCCCTCTCGCGGGGGGCCTACGAGCAGTACTTC. Its translation: CALSRGAYEQYF.

This chain joins TRBV29-1 and TRBJ2-1; 13 bases match TRBD2. From germline, CDR1 is SQVTM and CDR2 ANQGSEA. The CDR3 consists of 14 residues. J gave up 7 bases and V 7 bases, and 7 bases lay outside the gene matches. The CDR3 DNA is TGCAGCGGGGGACTAGCGGGGCGAGGGAATGAGCAGTTCTTC. The encoded protein is CSGGLAGRGNEQFF.

This chain connects TRBV11-2 to TRBJ2-5; a weak D match, TRBD2 (7 bases). Germline lookup yields CDR1 SGHAT and CDR2 FQNNGV. CDR3 size: 17 residues. Trimming pared 5 bases from V and 5 bases from J, leaving 24 bases between. The CDR3 DNA follows: TGTGCCAGCAGCCCGCGCCCACCCTTACAGGGAGGGGAGACCCAGTACTTC. Protein product: CASSPRPPLQGGETQYF.